These 16 T cell receptor beta chains share one sample of origin, sequenced in a study of regulatory T cells. Primers: 52 TRBV forward and 13 TRBJ reverse. TCRdb keeps only in-frame clones here, not all; method: immunoSEQ multiplex PCR. The sample lists under 30,000 clones; around nine tenths were seen once. General study results and limits: Hydrophobic residues at CDR3 positions 6 and 7 were enriched in conventional CD4+ T cells of CD3G-deficient patients.

The antigens for these receptors are not known. The sample comprised conventional CD4+ T cells sorted from blood. All receptors derive from a child aged 5-17 years with CD3G deficiency.

This clone was picked up one time. CDR3: CASLSDRGTEAFF. The CDR3 nucleotides read TGTGCCAGCTTATCAGACAGGGGCACTGAAGCTTTCTTT. The chain carries TRBV19 and TRBJ1-1, with TRBD1 matching over 8 bases. Germline lookup yields CDR1 LNHDA and CDR2 SQIVND (reference sequence). This CDR3 contains 13 residues. With V trimmed by 9 bases and J by 4 bases, 7 bases remained unmatched.

The V gene is TRBV5-1, the J gene TRBJ2-3; the D is unclear. Germline CDR1 reads SGHRS; CDR2 reads YFSETQ. The CDR3 is made up of 13 amino acids. V was pared by 4 bases and J by 6 bases, with 12 bases between. In nucleotides, the CDR3 is TGCGCCAGCAGCCAGACTCCTGCGGATACGCAGTATTTT. Its protein product is CASSQTPADTQYF.

V gene TRBV27 combines with J gene TRBJ2-3, with 14 bases aligning to TRBD2. Germline CDR1 and CDR2: MNHEY and SMNVEV (reference sequence). The CDR3 extends over 18 amino acids. Trimming removed 11 bases from V and 5 bases from J; junction bases left unmatched: 18. Here the CDR3 reads CARDTTRRLAGGQDTQYF. CDR3 nucleotide sequence: TGTGCCCGGGACACTACCCGGCGACTAGCGGGGGGGCAAGATACGCAGTATTTT.

The J gene is TRBJ2-7, the V gene TRBV28; D is perhaps TRBD1 (6 bases). Germline lookup yields CDR1 MDHEN and CDR2 SYDVKM. CDR3 length equals 15 residues. Trimming took 5 bases from V and 3 from J, leaving 17 bases between them. This CDR3 is CASSRTWGQDYEQYF. CDR3 bases: TGTGCCAGCAGTCGTACTTGGGGACAAGACTACGAGCAGTACTTC.

The chain combines TRBV5-1 with TRBJ2-1; 10 nucleotides line up with TRBD2. V trimming: 4 bases; J trimming: 7 bases; junction bases outside the gene matches: 5. This CDR3 spans 14 amino acids. CDR1 SGHRS and CDR2 YFSETQ come from the germline V gene. The CDR3 sequence: CASSRAGGRNEQFF. The CDR3 DNA reads as TGCGCCAGCAGCAGAGCGGGAGGGAGAAATGAGCAGTTCTTC.

The V gene is TRBV30, the J gene TRBJ1-1; D is undetermined. The ends were cut back, 0 bases at V and 4 bases at J, with 9 bases in the middle. Germline loops: CDR1 GTSNPN, CDR2 SVGIG (reference sequence). The CDR3 runs 13 residues. In DNA form, the CDR3 reads TGTGCCTGGAGTGTTGGGTTAGGCACTGAAGCTTTCTTT. Translating gives CAWSVGLGTEAFF.

The chain combines TRBV7-6 with TRBJ2-5, with a tentative D call TRBD1 (5 bases). Germline CDR1 and CDR2: SGHVS and FNYEAQ. V was clipped by 1 base and J by 11 bases, with 11 bases between them. This CDR3 contains 12 residues. As DNA, the CDR3 is TGTGCCAGCAGCTTAGGGGGCGGTGAGCAGTACTTC. Protein: CASSLGGGEQYF.

This chain connects TRBV11-2 to TRBJ1-3; no firm D call. Per germline, CDR1 SGHAT and CDR2 FQNNGV. CDR3 length equals 15 residues. V was pared by 5 bases and J by 4 bases, with 15 bases between. Written as DNA, the CDR3 is TGTGCCAGCAGCCCGGGCGGCCGTTTGGGAAACACCATATATTTT. Its translation is CASSPGGRLGNTIYF.

The V gene is TRBV6-1, the J gene TRBJ2-3; D unresolved. The germline V gene encodes CDR1 MNHNS and CDR2 SASEGT. The CDR3 has 13 residues. Trimming cost V 7 bases and J 3 bases, with 11 bases left between them. CDR3 sequence (DNA): TGTGCCAGCACTCTGCTGGGTACAGATACGCAGTATTTT. Its protein is CASTLLGTDTQYF.

Written as DNA, the CDR3 is TGTGCCAGCAGTAGAGGGATGGGAAGGACTGAAGCTTTCTTT. Its translation: CASSRGMGRTEAFF. The rearrangement joins TRBV6-1 to TRBJ1-1; unclear D gene. V shed 5 bases and J shed 5 bases, with 15 bases lying between them. This CDR3 is built from 14 residues. The germline V gene has CDR1 MNHNS and CDR2 SASEGT.

This clone was detected once. The chain couples TRBV6-1 to TRBJ2-1; no definite D call. V lost 1 base, J lost 6 bases, and 10 bases lay in between. The CDR3 runs to 14 residues. CDR1 MNHNS and CDR2 SASEGT come from the germline V gene. CDR3 sequence: CASSEVRLLNEQFF. For the CDR3, the DNA is TGTGCCAGCAGTGAAGTTAGACTCCTCAATGAGCAGTTCTTC.

The chain has TRBV7-8 and TRBJ2-7; D is unclear. The ends were cut back, 0 bases at V and 5 bases at J, with 2 bases in the middle. Germline V lookup: CDR1 SGHVS, CDR2 FQNEAQ. CDR3 length: 11 residues. Here the CDR3 DNA reads TGTGCCAGCAGCTTAGCAGACGAGCAGTACTTC. Amino acids: CASSLADEQYF. Based on the CDR3 plus reference TRBV7-8 and TRBJ2-7, the full variable domain is GAGVSQSPRYKVAKRGQDVALRCDPISGHVSLFWYQQALGQGPEFLTYFQNEAQLDKSGLPSDRFFAERPEGSVSTLKIQRTQQEDSAVYLCASSLADEQYFGPGTRLTVT.

This clone showed up just once. This chain joins TRBV6-6 and TRBJ2-7, with D perhaps TRBD1 (5 bases). The CDR3 runs 15 residues. Per the germline V gene, CDR1 is MNHNY and CDR2 is SVGAGI (reference sequence). Between the trimmed V and J ends, which lost 2 bases and 4 bases, there was a span of 15 bases. CDR3 loop: CASSYGPGKEYEQYF. As DNA, the CDR3 is TGTGCCAGCAGTTACGGGCCAGGGAAAGAATACGAGCAGTACTTC.

This chain links TRBV19 with TRBJ2-5; 8 nucleotides match TRBD1. The CDR3 consists of 15 residues. Germline CDR1 and CDR2: LNHDA and SQIVND (reference sequence). V lost 6 bases to trimming and J lost 5 bases; unmatched junction nucleotides: 11. CDR3 nucleotides: TGTGCCAGTAGCACATCAGGGGGCAAGGGGGAGACCCAGTACTTC. Amino acids: CASSTSGGKGETQYF.

The gene calls are TRBV6-1 and TRBJ2-4; D possibly corresponds to TRBD2 (6 bases). CDR3 length equals 15 residues. V gave up 2 bases and J gave up 3 bases, with 11 bases separating them. The germline V gene encodes CDR1 MNHNS and CDR2 SASEGT. The CDR3 nucleotides read TGTGCCAGCAGTGAATATGGGGGAGGCAAAAACATTCAGTACTTC. Translating it yields CASSEYGGGKNIQYF.

This chain uses TRBV19 with TRBJ1-5, with D possibly being TRBD1 (6 bases). Germline CDR1 LNHDA, CDR2 SQIVND (reference sequence). Deletions cut 2 bases from V and 6 bases from J, with 8 bases between. The CDR3 consists of 13 residues. The CDR3 nucleotides are TGTGCCAGTAGTATAAAAGGGGGTCAGCCCCAGCATTTT. It encodes CASSIKGGQPQHF.